This is a list of T cell receptor beta chains from one sample in a study of blood T cell repertoires in COVID-19. Generated by immunoSEQ multiplex PCR, the TCRdb table keeps only in-frame clones and is missing some. The sample has some 120,000 clones, around 80% seen once. The sequenced sample consisted of peripheral blood. These receptor sequences come from a man between 65 and 85 years old with acute or convalescent COVID-19. CDR3s leave out the opening cysteine and the closing phenylalanine or tryptophan. Clone size is not always given. Where it is, it says once, few, many or a class for expanded clones.

abundance: NA
v_gene: TRBV5-1
j_gene: TRBJ1-5
CDR3aa: ASSLDIQQPQH

abundance: NA
v_gene: TRBV2
j_gene: TRBJ2-1
CDR3aa: ASASGGEQQF

abundance: few
v_gene: TRBV5-8
j_gene: TRBJ2-1
CDR3aa: ASSSMTGSSYNEQF

abundance: few
v_gene: TRBV7-7
j_gene: TRBJ2-3
CDR3aa: ASSPLAGGLNTQY

abundance: once
v_gene: TRBV7-8
j_gene: TRBJ1-1
CDR3aa: ASSLVGTGATEAF

abundance: NA
v_gene: TRBV3-1/TRBV3-2
j_gene: TRBJ2-5
CDR3aa: ASSQVGGIGETQY

abundance: NA
v_gene: TRBV12-3/TRBV12-4
j_gene: TRBJ1-2
CDR3aa: ASSLGLGYT

abundance: NA
v_gene: TRBV28
j_gene: TRBJ2-3
CDR3aa: ASSPPGLAGPTDTQY

abundance: NA
v_gene: TRBV3-1/TRBV3-2
j_gene: TRBJ1-1
CDR3aa: ASSQEMWTLGGTEAF

abundance: NA
v_gene: TRBV3-1/TRBV3-2
j_gene: TRBJ1-1
CDR3aa: ASSLGQANTEAF

abundance: NA
v_gene: TRBV28
j_gene: TRBJ1-4
CDR3aa: ASSQTGGSANEKLF

abundance: once
v_gene: TRBV28
j_gene: TRBJ1-2
CDR3aa: ASSLQGALGGYT

abundance: few
v_gene: TRBV6-5
j_gene: TRBJ1-1
CDR3aa: ASSYTLGGEAF

abundance: NA
v_gene: TRBV27
j_gene: TRBJ2-3
CDR3aa: ASSLVSGWDTQY

abundance: NA
v_gene: TRBV29-1
j_gene: TRBJ1-2
CDR3aa: SVEEGRRSGRNGYT

abundance: many
v_gene: TRBV6-1
j_gene: TRBJ2-2
CDR3aa: ASSEFRVTGGGGTGELF

abundance: few
v_gene: TRBV7-2
j_gene: TRBJ2-5
CDR3aa: ASSLAASGGWETQY

abundance: NA
v_gene: TRBV19
j_gene: TRBJ2-5
CDR3aa: ASAKAGGQETQY

abundance: NA
v_gene: TRBV2
j_gene: TRBJ2-1
CDR3aa: ASSDRQGARNEQF

abundance: NA
v_gene: TRBV25-1
j_gene: TRBJ1-5
CDR3aa: ATYSQLSNQPQH